Listed below are T cell receptor beta chains from one sample, sequenced in a study of tissue T cells after allogeneic stem cell transplantation. Sequenced by immunoSEQ multiplex PCR; TCRdb stores in-frame clones only, minus some. The table lists about 9,800 clones, 50% to 80% of them singletons. The sample consisted of tissue from the ileum, taken at autopsy. These TCRs come from a woman aged 18-49 years with breast cancer. CDR3s include the opening cysteine and the closing phenylalanine or tryptophan. A D gene is named only where the DNA matches it firmly. A row's size may be missing; if present it is once, few, many or a size class.

>TRBV3-1/TRBV3-2|TRBD2|TRBJ2-3|.
CASSQRTWTSGSIDTQYF
TGTGCCAGCAGCCAACGGACATGGACTAGCGGGAGTATCGATACGCAGTATTTT
>TRBV6-5|.|TRBJ1-2|few
CASASGYGYTF
TGTGCCAGCGCCTCAGGCTATGGCTACACCTTC
>TRBV6-2/TRBV6-3|TRBD1|TRBJ1-5|.
CASSYGTGVHGPQHF
TGTGCCAGCAGTTATGGGACAGGGGTTCATGGGCCCCAGCATTTT
>TRBV4-2|TRBD2|TRBJ2-1|.
CASSQVPRLAGVYEQFF
TGTGCCAGCAGCCAAGTCCCAAGGCTAGCGGGAGTTTATGAGCAGTTCTTC
>TRBV4-3|TRBD1|TRBJ1-1|.
CASSQATGTGNTEAFF
TGCGCCAGCAGCCAAGCCACTGGGACAGGGAACACTGAAGCTTTCTTT
>TRBV6-1|.|TRBJ1-2|few
CASSDRWQNYGYTF
TGTGCCAGCAGTGACCGGTGGCAGAACTATGGCTACACCTTC
>TRBV11-2|.|TRBJ2-2|.
CASSPDSLNTGELFF
TGTGCCAGCAGCCCGGACAGCTTGAACACCGGGGAGCTGTTTTTT
>TRBV29-1|TRBD1|TRBJ2-3|.
CSAGQAVGDTQYF
TGCAGCGCGGGACAGGCGGTAGGCGATACGCAGTATTTT
>TRBV2|.|TRBJ1-6|.
CASSKSSGHSYNSPLHF
TGTGCCAGCAGTAAGTCATCGGGGCACTCCTATAATTCACCCCTCCACTTT
>TRBV2|.|TRBJ2-5|.
CASRPWGTAANQETQYF
TGTGCCAGCAGACCCTGGGGTACGGCGGCTAACCAAGAGACCCAGTACTTC
>TRBV21-1|.|TRBJ2-7|.
CATTPCSRTSGLYEQYF
TGTGCCACCACACCCTGTAGCCGGACTAGCGGACTATACGAGCAGTACTTC
>TRBV5-1|.|TRBJ1-1|.
CASSLVGVQPGLGGMNTEAFF
TGCGCCAGCAGCTTGGTGGGGGTCCAGCCAGGTTTAGGTGGGATGAACACTGAAGCTTTCTTT
>TRBV7-2|.|TRBJ2-7|.
CASSSTGLAVEVYEQYF
TGTGCCAGCAGCTCGACAGGGCTAGCGGTAGAAGTCTACGAGCAGTACTTC
>TRBV20-1|.|TRBJ2-1|.
CSASGRFYNEQFF
TGCAGTGCTAGTGGGAGATTCTACAATGAGCAGTTCTTC
>TRBV4-3|.|TRBJ2-4|.
CASSQDATWGNIQYF
TGCGCCAGCAGCCAAGATGCGACTTGGGGAAACATTCAGTACTTC
>TRBV18|.|TRBJ1-1|.
CASSPVEGGGAEAFF
TGTGCCAGCTCACCAGTTGAGGGAGGCGGCGCTGAAGCTTTCTTT
>TRBV5-5|.|TRBJ2-5|.
CASSFGTASLGETQYF
TGTGCCAGCAGCTTTGGGACGGCCTCCCTGGGGGAGACCCAGTACTTC
>TRBV4-3|.|TRBJ1-2|once
CASSQEVTQIHGYTF
TGCGCCAGCAGCCAAGAAGTCACCCAGATCCATGGCTACACCTTC
>TRBV11-2|.|TRBJ1-1|.
CASSSAVNTEAFF
TGTGCCAGCAGCTCCGCAGTGAACACTGAAGCTTTCTTT
>TRBV20-1|TRBD2|TRBJ2-3|.
CSASPLAGDLDTQYF
TGCAGTGCTAGTCCCTTAGCGGGGGACCTAGATACGCAGTATTTT
>TRBV6-5|TRBD1|TRBJ2-1|.
CASRGTGVRNEQFF
TGTGCCAGCAGAGGGACAGGGGTTAGGAATGAGCAGTTCTTC
>TRBV19|.|TRBJ1-1|.
CASSMGGAVNTEAFF
TGTGCCAGTAGTATGGGGGGGGCCGTGAACACTGAAGCTTTCTTT
>TRBV7-8|TRBD2|TRBJ2-2|.
CASSYAGDLTGELFF
TGTGCCAGCAGCTATGCGGGGGATTTAACCGGGGAGCTGTTTTTT
>TRBV10-1|TRBD1|TRBJ2-7|.
CASRGLTGIGLYF
TGCGCCAGCAGAGGACTGACAGGGATCGGGCTGTACTTC
>TRBV3-1/TRBV3-2|.|TRBJ1-5|once
CASSQDGYQDTDQDQPQHF
TGTGCCAGCAGCCAAGATGGTTATCAGGACACCGACCAGGATCAGCCCCAGCATTTT
>TRBV10-2|.|TRBJ2-5|.
CASSGSGETQYF
TGCGCCAGCTCGGGGTCCGGGGAGACCCAGTACTTC
>TRBV4-2|.|TRBJ2-3|.
CASSQAGITDTQYF
TGTGCCAGCAGCCAGGCGGGGATAACAGATACGCAGTATTTT
>TRBV19|.|TRBJ2-7|few
CASSMQGDYEQYF
TGTGCCAGTAGTATGCAAGGGGACTACGAGCAGTACTTC
>TRBV5-4|.|TRBJ1-2|.
CASSFSQDYGYTF
TGTGCCAGCAGCTTCTCACAGGACTATGGCTACACCTTC
>TRBV18|TRBD1|TRBJ2-7|medium-sized
CASSLWDSSYEQYF
TGTGCCAGCTCACTCTGGGACAGCTCCTACGAGCAGTACTTC
>TRBV7-3|.|TRBJ2-1|.
CASSPLGGGGGSEQFF
TGTGCCAGCAGCCCCCTGGGCGGGGGAGGGGGTAGCGAGCAGTTCTTC
>TRBV11-2|TRBD1|TRBJ1-6|.
CASSLGLGTGGAPLHF
TGTGCCAGCAGCTTAGGCCTGGGGACAGGGGGCGCACCCCTCCACTTT
>TRBV5-6|TRBD1|TRBJ1-2|once
CASSFQGALSGYTF
TGTGCCAGCAGCTTTCAGGGGGCGCTTAGTGGCTACACCTTC
>TRBV10-3|.|TRBJ2-7|.
CAIEDPGRYEQYF
TGTGCCATCGAGGATCCGGGAAGGTACGAGCAGTACTTC
>TRBV19|.|TRBJ1-4|.
CASNREKLFF
TGTGCCAGTAATCGGGAAAAACTGTTTTTT
>TRBV7-2|.|TRBJ2-3|.
CASSRKGGGTDTQYF
TGTGCCAGCAGCCGGAAGGGGGGGGGCACAGATACGCAGTATTTT
>TRBV5-6|.|TRBJ2-2|few
CASSRVAGELFF
TGTGCCAGCAGCCGGGTCGCCGGGGAGCTGTTTTTT
>TRBV29-1|.|TRBJ2-5|once
CSVEAGSETQYF
TGCAGCGTTGAGGCAGGGTCGGAGACCCAGTACTTC
>TRBV4-3|.|TRBJ1-2|.
CASSQGNVGIDGYTF
TGCGCCAGCAGCCAAGGAAACGTCGGGATCGATGGCTACACCTTC
>TRBV29-1|.|TRBJ2-5|.
CSGQTEQETQYF
TGCAGCGGTCAGACAGAGCAAGAGACCCAGTACTTC
>TRBV19|.|TRBJ2-7|.
CASSMVIDAYEQYF
TGTGCCAGTAGTATGGTCATAGACGCATACGAGCAGTACTTC
>TRBV27|.|TRBJ2-7|medium-sized
CASSAINSNVGPTEQYF
TGTGCCAGCAGTGCAATTAATTCGAACGTGGGACCCACCGAGCAGTACTTC
>TRBV7-2|.|TRBJ2-7|.
CASSLGPGASYEQYF
TGTGCCAGCAGCTTAGGCCCAGGGGCCTCCTACGAGCAGTACTTC
>TRBV9|TRBD1|TRBJ1-4|.
CASSGGTAENEKLFF
TGTGCCAGCAGCGGGGGGACAGCAGAGAATGAAAAACTGTTTTTT
>TRBV5-6|.|TRBJ1-3|.
CASSLDTGWMDGNTIYF
TGTGCCAGCAGCTTGGACACAGGATGGATGGACGGAAACACCATATATTTT
>TRBV7-9|.|TRBJ1-2|.
CASSLVSSHGYTF
TGTGCCAGCAGCTTAGTGTCTAGCCATGGCTACACCTTC
>TRBV7-2|.|TRBJ2-6|.
CASSLDRSGANVLTF
TGTGCCAGCAGCTTAGACCGATCTGGGGCCAACGTCCTGACTTTC
>TRBV7-2|.|TRBJ2-5|.
CASSLAGTFEETQYF
TGTGCCAGCAGCTTGGCCGGGACCTTTGAGGAGACCCAGTACTTC
>TRBV7-6|TRBD2|TRBJ2-7|.
CASSPYASGPYEQYF
TGTGCCAGCAGCCCTTACGCTAGCGGACCCTACGAGCAGTACTTC